This is a list of T cell receptor beta chains from one sample in a study of identical twins. TCRdb reprocessed the 5' RACE reads with MiXCR, giving one entry per CDR3 protein. The sample lists 310,000 or so distinct CDR3 sequences; roughly 8.6% were seen once. The sample also formed part of further work on yellow fever vaccine responses in identical twins.

Sequenced material: CD8+ T cells sorted from blood. These receptors were collected from a woman younger than 30 in good health. The conserved cysteine and the conserved F or W are not part of the CDR3 here. A D gene is named only where the DNA matches it firmly.

j_gene: TRBJ2-2; v_gene: TRBV7-9; d_gene: -; CDR3aa: ASSPPEEGELF
j_gene: TRBJ1-1; v_gene: TRBV7-9; d_gene: -; CDR3aa: ASSLDLSNTEAF
j_gene: TRBJ1-2; v_gene: TRBV29-1; d_gene: -; CDR3aa: SVESSWGGYT
j_gene: TRBJ2-7; v_gene: TRBV28; d_gene: TRBD2; CDR3aa: ASSLPAPGLAGDEQY
j_gene: TRBJ2-1; v_gene: TRBV20-1; d_gene: TRBD1; CDR3aa: SARDPGQGHNEQF
j_gene: TRBJ1-2; v_gene: TRBV10-2; d_gene: -; CDR3aa: ASSGYRDGYT
j_gene: TRBJ2-1; v_gene: TRBV27; d_gene: TRBD2; CDR3aa: ASSTAGGNNEQF
j_gene: TRBJ2-3; v_gene: TRBV28; d_gene: TRBD1; CDR3aa: ASSGQGYTDTQY
j_gene: TRBJ2-5; v_gene: TRBV20-1; d_gene: TRBD1; CDR3aa: SARAGTAQETQY
j_gene: TRBJ2-6; v_gene: TRBV28; d_gene: -; CDR3aa: ASYTGSGANVLT
j_gene: TRBJ2-4; v_gene: TRBV25-1; d_gene: -; CDR3aa: ASSELLGWYIQY
j_gene: TRBJ2-2; v_gene: TRBV4-3; d_gene: TRBD2; CDR3aa: ASSQDAGDGGELF
j_gene: TRBJ2-3; v_gene: TRBV15; d_gene: -; CDR3aa: ATSTEGGTDTQY
j_gene: TRBJ1-4; v_gene: TRBV6-1; d_gene: -; CDR3aa: ASRPWSDSIEKLF
j_gene: TRBJ2-1; v_gene: TRBV3-1; d_gene: TRBD2; CDR3aa: ATIRGGTSYNEQF
j_gene: TRBJ1-1; v_gene: TRBV5-1; d_gene: -; CDR3aa: ASSRGTMNTEAF
j_gene: TRBJ2-1; v_gene: TRBV24-1; d_gene: -; CDR3aa: ATSDFILGNEQF
j_gene: TRBJ2-3; v_gene: TRBV6-1; d_gene: TRBD2; CDR3aa: ASIAGGQLRLNTDTQY
j_gene: TRBJ2-1; v_gene: TRBV13; d_gene: TRBD2; CDR3aa: ASSLGGTGGPYNEQF
j_gene: TRBJ2-6; v_gene: TRBV29-1; d_gene: TRBD1; CDR3aa: SVQGQGSSGANVLT
j_gene: TRBJ2-7; v_gene: TRBV7-8; d_gene: -; CDR3aa: ASSLYSQGIYEQY
j_gene: TRBJ2-7; v_gene: TRBV7-9; d_gene: -; CDR3aa: ASTLEVSGVDEQY
j_gene: TRBJ2-7; v_gene: TRBV14; d_gene: -; CDR3aa: ASSQDVEVPPYEQY
j_gene: TRBJ1-1; v_gene: TRBV4-3; d_gene: -; CDR3aa: ASSQDRLLNTEAF
j_gene: TRBJ2-7; v_gene: TRBV6-5; d_gene: TRBD2; CDR3aa: ASSNRLADYEQY
j_gene: TRBJ2-2; v_gene: TRBV29-1; d_gene: TRBD2; CDR3aa: SVDGTSGPNTGELF
j_gene: TRBJ1-5; v_gene: TRBV28; d_gene: -; CDR3aa: ASEVAEYSNQPQH
j_gene: TRBJ2-5; v_gene: TRBV7-9; d_gene: -; CDR3aa: ASSLVGLGIGETQY
j_gene: TRBJ2-7; v_gene: TRBV20-1; d_gene: -; CDR3aa: SAKSELEQY
j_gene: TRBJ2-1; v_gene: TRBV4-2; d_gene: TRBD1; CDR3aa: ASSHLTGSSYNEQF
j_gene: TRBJ2-3; v_gene: TRBV6-2/TRBV6-3; d_gene: TRBD1; CDR3aa: ASSYPPGQGTDTQY
j_gene: TRBJ2-7; v_gene: TRBV28; d_gene: -; CDR3aa: ASRGGYEQY
j_gene: TRBJ2-6; v_gene: TRBV7-9; d_gene: -; CDR3aa: ASSLEGSGGANVLT
j_gene: TRBJ2-3; v_gene: TRBV2; d_gene: -; CDR3aa: ASSEGDYTGTDTQY
j_gene: TRBJ2-7; v_gene: TRBV20-1; d_gene: TRBD1; CDR3aa: SARDRDRAWTYEQY
j_gene: TRBJ1-3; v_gene: TRBV7-8; d_gene: -; CDR3aa: ASSSSVGPGNTIY
j_gene: TRBJ1-5; v_gene: TRBV7-2; d_gene: -; CDR3aa: ASSLSAGEQPQH
j_gene: TRBJ1-1; v_gene: TRBV19; d_gene: -; CDR3aa: ASYAGAFMTEAF
j_gene: TRBJ2-7; v_gene: TRBV3-1; d_gene: TRBD2; CDR3aa: ASSQRLAGVSPYEQY
j_gene: TRBJ2-5; v_gene: TRBV24-1; d_gene: -; CDR3aa: ATSDFDRETQY
j_gene: TRBJ2-3; v_gene: TRBV12-3/TRBV12-4; d_gene: -; CDR3aa: ASSLQGLGFTDTQY
j_gene: TRBJ2-1; v_gene: TRBV27; d_gene: TRBD2; CDR3aa: ASSTLTSGRAGEQF
j_gene: TRBJ1-4; v_gene: TRBV15; d_gene: -; CDR3aa: ATSRDRGIDEKLF
j_gene: TRBJ2-3; v_gene: TRBV4-3; d_gene: TRBD2; CDR3aa: ASSQGTIPSTDTQY
j_gene: TRBJ2-7; v_gene: TRBV12-3/TRBV12-4; d_gene: -; CDR3aa: TSSLAVSYEQY
j_gene: TRBJ2-1; v_gene: TRBV11-1; d_gene: TRBD2; CDR3aa: ASSLVGSGNEQF
j_gene: TRBJ2-1; v_gene: TRBV2; d_gene: TRBD1; CDR3aa: ASSPGQTNNEQF
j_gene: TRBJ2-7; v_gene: TRBV9; d_gene: TRBD1; CDR3aa: ASSDKEDRVGPQY
j_gene: TRBJ1-2; v_gene: TRBV24-1; d_gene: -; CDR3aa: ATSDYAANYGYT
j_gene: TRBJ2-7; v_gene: TRBV7-9; d_gene: -; CDR3aa: ASSVVTGTPGQY
j_gene: TRBJ2-7; v_gene: TRBV11-2; d_gene: TRBD2; CDR3aa: ASSLTSGITYEQY
j_gene: TRBJ2-2; v_gene: TRBV2; d_gene: TRBD1; CDR3aa: ATGTAQTGELF
j_gene: TRBJ2-1; v_gene: TRBV12-3/TRBV12-4; d_gene: -; CDR3aa: ASVVGGNSYNEQF
j_gene: TRBJ2-3; v_gene: TRBV27; d_gene: -; CDR3aa: ASSLYRGGTDTQY
j_gene: TRBJ2-1; v_gene: TRBV5-1; d_gene: TRBD2; CDR3aa: ASSGTSGPITSPYNEQF
j_gene: TRBJ1-6; v_gene: TRBV6-1; d_gene: -; CDR3aa: ASTSGSNSPLH
j_gene: TRBJ2-7; v_gene: TRBV7-9; d_gene: TRBD2; CDR3aa: ASSLVATGGGDEQY
j_gene: TRBJ2-7; v_gene: TRBV7-2; d_gene: -; CDR3aa: ASSLSGLLSEQY